The rows below give T cell receptor beta chains drawn from one sample of a study of PD-L1 blockade in urothelial cancer. Profiling relied on immunoSEQ multiplex PCR, and the TCRdb table lists in-frame clones only, not all of them. The sample shows roughly 28,000 clones, around 84% of them seen only once. This sample comprised PBMCs, obtained around atezolizumab (anti-PD-L1) treatment. These receptors all come from a man between 65 and 85 years old with urothelial cancer. Each CDR3 is given with its conserved first and last residue. D genes are given only for firm matches. Rows give clone size only sometimes, using once, few, many, or a class for an expanded clone.

clone size,J gene,V gene,CDR3 length,D gene,CDR3 DNA,CDR3 protein
-,TRBJ1-1,TRBV10-3,14,TRBD1,TGTGCCATCACCCGGGACAGAACGAACACTGAAGCTTTCTTT,CAITRDRTNTEAFF
-,TRBJ2-7,TRBV7-8,13,-,TGTGCCAGCAGCCGGGACACCCTCTACGAGCAGTACTTC,CASSRDTLYEQYF
-,TRBJ2-1,TRBV4-2,13,-,TGTGCCAGCAGCCAGCTCTTAGCCGGTGAGCAGTTCTTC,CASSQLLAGEQFF
few,TRBJ2-7,TRBV27,16,-,TGTGCCAGCAGCCGGAGTAGTGGAGACCACTCCTACGAGCAGTACTTC,CASSRSSGDHSYEQYF
-,TRBJ2-3,TRBV29-1,13,TRBD1,TGCAGCGTTGTAACAGGGGGCTCAGATACGCAGTATTTT,CSVVTGGSDTQYF
-,TRBJ2-3,TRBV28,12,-,TGTGCCAGCAGATCCGCAGCAGATACGCAGTATTTT,CASRSAADTQYF
once,TRBJ2-3,TRBV6-5,13,-,TGTGCCAGCAGTTACGGCAGGGAAAATACGCAGTATTTT,CASSYGRENTQYF
-,TRBJ2-2,TRBV15,17,TRBD1,TGTGCCACCAGCGACTTCGGGGGACAGGGAAACACCGGGGAGCTGTTTTTT,CATSDFGGQGNTGELFF
once,TRBJ1-5,TRBV19,15,TRBD1,TGTGCCAGTAGTGTCTCCCCGGGACAGGGTCAGCCCCAGCATTTT,CASSVSPGQGQPQHF
once,TRBJ2-5,TRBV9,13,-,TGTGCCAGCAGCGTAAGCGGACAAGAGACCCAGTACTTC,CASSVSGQETQYF
few,TRBJ1-5,TRBV28,12,-,TGTGCCAGCAGCCTACTCAATCAGCCCCAGCATTTT,CASSLLNQPQHF
-,TRBJ2-5,TRBV20-1,11,-,TGCAGTGCGGTCCAGCAAGAGACCCAGTACTTC,CSAVQQETQYF
few,TRBJ2-7,TRBV18,14,-,TGTGCCAGCTCACCCGTGGCGGGGAAGGACGAGCAGTACTTC,CASSPVAGKDEQYF
-,TRBJ2-7,TRBV5-1,18,TRBD1,TGCGCCAGCAGCTCTTGGTTGGGGGCCGGGACAGGAGCCTACGAGCAGTACTTC,CASSSWLGAGTGAYEQYF
few,TRBJ2-2,TRBV6-6,14,-,TGTGCCAGCAGTTTGGAGCGAGGCACCGGGGAGCTGTTTTTT,CASSLERGTGELFF
once,TRBJ1-3,TRBV28,16,TRBD1,TGTGCCAGCAGTTTAAATTTTTACAGGGGTAGAAACACCATATATTTT,CASSLNFYRGRNTIYF
-,TRBJ2-1,TRBV2,13,-,TGTGCCAGCAGCTCGGACATTATTGGAGAGCAGTTCTTC,CASSSDIIGEQFF
-,TRBJ1-4,TRBV6-6,14,-,TGTGCCAGCAGTTCGTCCGGACATAATGAAAAACTGTTTTTT,CASSSSGHNEKLFF
-,TRBJ1-2,TRBV5-4,16,TRBD1,TGTGCCAGCAGCTTGGCCGGGACAGGGAACGACTATGGCTACACCTTC,CASSLAGTGNDYGYTF
once,TRBJ1-4,TRBV11-1,16,TRBD1,TGTGCCAGCAGCAAAGGGACAGCAGCAACTAATGAAAAACTGTTTTTT,CASSKGTAATNEKLFF
-,TRBJ1-1,TRBV7-9,14,-,TGTGCCAGCAGCCCTACCGCCCGGGACACTGAAGCTTTCTTT,CASSPTARDTEAFF
-,TRBJ2-2,TRBV28,14,-,TGTGCCAGCAGTTTGCGGACAAACACCGGGGAGCTGTTTTTT,CASSLRTNTGELFF
few,TRBJ2-1,TRBV5-6,18,TRBD2,TGTGCCAGCAGCCCTGTCCCGGGACTAGCGGGACAATACAATGAGCAGTTCTTC,CASSPVPGLAGQYNEQFF
-,TRBJ2-3,TRBV27,15,-,TGTGCCAGCAGTAACTCACAGGGTATGGGAGATACGCAGTATTTT,CASSNSQGMGDTQYF
-,TRBJ2-3,TRBV7-9,13,-,TGTGCCAGCAGCTTAGCCCAGCAGGCATCGCAGTATTTT,CASSLAQQASQYF
-,TRBJ2-5,TRBV6-5,15,TRBD2,TGTGCCAGCAGTTCCTCTTCGGGGGGGAGGGAGACCCAGTACTTC,CASSSSSGGRETQYF
-,TRBJ2-1,TRBV14,14,-,TGTGCCACCTCCCGGGACTTCGCGCGGAATGAGCAGTTCTTC,CATSRDFARNEQFF
-,TRBJ1-1,TRBV27,12,TRBD1,TGTGCCAGCAGAAAGACAGGGGGCCCGGCTTTCTTT,CASRKTGGPAFF
-,TRBJ2-5,TRBV4-3,15,-,TGCGCCAGCAGCCAAAGGTTAGGGGCGAGAGAGACCCAGTACTTC,CASSQRLGARETQYF
-,TRBJ2-7,TRBV7-9,15,TRBD2,TGTGCCAGCAGCTTAGGACTAGCGGGAGGGTACGAGCAGTACTTC,CASSLGLAGGYEQYF
-,TRBJ2-7,TRBV2,15,TRBD1,TGTGCCAGCAGGGGACAGGGGGCGAGCTCCTACGAGCAGTACTTC,CASRGQGASSYEQYF
-,TRBJ2-3,TRBV11-3,12,-,TGTGCCAGCAGCTCGACTAGTTTTACGCAGTATTTT,CASSSTSFTQYF
-,TRBJ1-1,TRBV6-5,14,TRBD1,TGTGCCAGTGAACCCCCAGGGGGGCGAACTGAAGCTTTCTTT,CASEPPGGRTEAFF
-,TRBJ1-1,TRBV9,15,-,TGTGCCAGCAGCGTAGGTACAGGAAATGGGGCTGAAGCTTTCTTT,CASSVGTGNGAEAFF
-,TRBJ2-7,TRBV29-1,11,-,TGCAGCGTATCACAGGGAGACGAGCAGTACTTC,CSVSQGDEQYF
-,TRBJ2-3,TRBV27,13,-,TGTGCCAGCAGTCCTAAAGTGCTAGCTACGCAGTATTTT,CASSPKVLATQYF
once,TRBJ1-2,TRBV7-8,15,-,TGTGCCAGCAGCAAAGAGGGGGTGAGGGGCTATGGCTACACCTTC,CASSKEGVRGYGYTF
-,TRBJ2-7,TRBV7-2,14,-,TGTGCCAGCAGCCTGGCGAGGGCTCGCGACGAGCAGTACTTC,CASSLARARDEQYF
-,TRBJ1-5,TRBV4-1,17,-,TGCGCCAGCAGCCAAGAGAGAGATCAAGGGGGCAATCAGCCCCAGCATTTT,CASSQERDQGGNQPQHF